This T cell receptor beta chain stems from a study of cytomegalovirus exposure and HLA in healthy donors. The study's findings and limits: TCR beta chain V- and J-gene trimming was linked, in a later analysis, to a missense variant in DCLRE1C. The study put some 150 TCR beta chains on its list as cytomegalovirus-associated.

For this clone: Its antigen is currently unknown.

The PCR contained 60 Vbeta and 13 Jbeta primers. Libraries were prepared by immunoSEQ multiplex PCR; TCRdb keeps only in-frame clonotypes and omits some of them. The sample has roughly 150,000 clones, around two thirds seen once. Germline CDR1 reads MNHEY; CDR2 reads SMNVEV (reference sequence). The CDR3 runs to 19 residues. Losses at the gene ends were 2 bases for V and 4 bases for J; bases not matched to a gene: 16. Input material: PBMCs. This sequence joins TRBV27 and TRBJ1-3, with 8 bases identical to TRBD1. The clonotype originates from a woman aged 18-29 years in good health and CMV-seronegative. The CDR3 region has the DNA TGTGCCAGCAGTTTACTCTCCCTTGGGAGAAGGACAGGGGGAAACACCATATATTTT. Translated, it gives CASSLLSLGRRTGGNTIYF.